These T cell receptor beta chains were read from a single sample in a study of cytomegalovirus exposure and HLA in healthy donors. The method was immunoSEQ multiplex PCR; TCRdb's version includes in-frame clones alone and lacks a portion of them. The sample yields 150,000 to 200,000 clones, roughly 86% seen once. The sample comprised PBMCs. The receptors derive from a woman aged 18-30 years in good health and CMV-seropositive. Each CDR3 is given with its conserved first and last residue. The D gene is left open where the match is weak. Clone size is stated in some rows and not others, as once, few, many or a class when expanded.

CDR3aa	abundance	d_gene	j_gene	v_gene
CASSLGGGDPDTQYF	NA	NA	TRBJ2-3	TRBV5-1
CASSETTSAYSYEQYF	NA	TRBD2	TRBJ2-7	TRBV6-1
CASSPGTGGNQPQHF	NA	TRBD1	TRBJ1-5	TRBV5-6
CASSPGQGAPWTEAFF	NA	TRBD1	TRBJ1-1	TRBV10-1
CASRPGTGDVTEAFF	NA	TRBD1	TRBJ1-1	TRBV6-6
CATSRDGTGGPYEQYF	few	TRBD1	TRBJ2-7	TRBV15
CASSQAPTGSYEQYF	NA	TRBD1	TRBJ2-7	TRBV4-2
CASSQVTGAGELFF	once	TRBD1	TRBJ2-2	TRBV14
CASSFQSARQFF	NA	NA	TRBJ2-1	TRBV5-1
CASSQEFGGPSYNEQFF	NA	NA	TRBJ2-1	TRBV14
CASSFSGTGGTEAFF	NA	TRBD1	TRBJ1-1	TRBV7-3
CASSQAESSYEQYF	NA	NA	TRBJ2-7	TRBV4-1
CASSLPGQSNEKLFF	NA	TRBD1	TRBJ1-4	TRBV18
CASKEGTSGTGELFF	NA	TRBD2	TRBJ2-2	TRBV2
CSAAGTAYEQYF	once	TRBD1	TRBJ2-7	TRBV29-1
CAIGRGEKLFF	NA	NA	TRBJ1-4	TRBV25-1
CASRTYSNEKLFF	NA	NA	TRBJ1-4	TRBV7-2
CASSYQGNSNQPQHF	NA	NA	TRBJ1-5	TRBV6-6
CASSLADSSTDTQYF	NA	NA	TRBJ2-3	TRBV5-1
CATSRDILTGANVLTF	NA	NA	TRBJ2-6	TRBV15
CASTSGSSYEQYF	NA	TRBD2	TRBJ2-7	TRBV19
CASRLTGGGFNEQFF	NA	TRBD1	TRBJ2-1	TRBV6-5
CASSFRLAGHGELFF	NA	TRBD2	TRBJ2-2	TRBV28
CSVLAGFTDTQYF	NA	TRBD2	TRBJ2-3	TRBV29-1
CASSLAARSEQYF	NA	NA	TRBJ2-7	TRBV5-6
CASSYEASGANVLTF	NA	NA	TRBJ2-6	TRBV6-5
CAWSVTGRGKNIQYF	NA	TRBD1	TRBJ2-4	TRBV30
CASSYGTTYEQYF	NA	NA	TRBJ2-7	TRBV6-5
CASSPRDTSLYGYTF	NA	NA	TRBJ1-2	TRBV5-6
CASSPGSGTEAFF	NA	NA	TRBJ1-1	TRBV18
CASSAIPGQGNGGELFF	once	TRBD1	TRBJ2-2	TRBV6-1
CASSSSTRVFSF	once	NA	TRBJ1-2	TRBV11-2
CASSGHRDGGSYEQYF	once	NA	TRBJ2-7	TRBV7-2
CASSATTVSGNTIYF	few	NA	TRBJ1-3	TRBV9
CASSFSVAASTDTQYF	NA	NA	TRBJ2-3	TRBV5-1
CASRGQSTGELFF	NA	NA	TRBJ2-2	TRBV2
CASKLAGRLYEQYF	NA	TRBD2	TRBJ2-7	TRBV5-5
CASSSSGRPGANYGYTF	NA	NA	TRBJ1-2	TRBV5-1
CASKGPAGGAGELFF	NA	NA	TRBJ2-2	TRBV28
CAIRLAGGPPHYEQYF	NA	TRBD2	TRBJ2-7	TRBV10-3
CASSLFLTSGISSYEQYF	NA	TRBD2	TRBJ2-7	TRBV7-2
CASSLVGQSEQFF	few	NA	TRBJ2-1	TRBV7-9
CASSPAEQGLLGELFF	NA	TRBD1	TRBJ2-2	TRBV18
CASSILGLAVQVNEQFF	NA	TRBD2	TRBJ2-1	TRBV19
CASRPPTPNTEAFF	once	NA	TRBJ1-1	TRBV2
CASSLSRDYYEQYF	NA	NA	TRBJ2-7	TRBV7-2
CSVLGTGGAYNTEAFF	once	TRBD1	TRBJ1-1	TRBV29-1
CASIPDPAGTEAFF	NA	NA	TRBJ1-1	TRBV6-5
CASSFSGLGTYEQYF	NA	NA	TRBJ2-7	TRBV19
CASSVGHGGSSYEQYF	NA	TRBD2	TRBJ2-7	TRBV9
CASSQRTGTGYEQYF	once	TRBD1	TRBJ2-7	TRBV4-1
CASSYRAGDYEQYF	NA	NA	TRBJ2-7	TRBV6-5
CASSRGGYYEQYF	NA	TRBD2	TRBJ2-7	TRBV6-6
CASSLEGLANNEQFF	NA	TRBD2	TRBJ2-1	TRBV7-8
CASSPRIAASNTGELFF	NA	NA	TRBJ2-2	TRBV9
CASSIDGTGYNEQYF	NA	TRBD1	TRBJ2-7	TRBV19
CASREDRGSGNTIYF	NA	TRBD1	TRBJ1-3	TRBV28
CSVAGQATQAFF	NA	TRBD1	TRBJ1-1	TRBV29-1
CASSPGLAGGPSGQYF	NA	TRBD2	TRBJ2-7	TRBV5-1